This TCR beta chain was sequenced during a study of breast tumors, draining lymph nodes, adjacent tissues. Study observations and caveats: Tumor TCR diversity was below lymph nodes but above nontumor tissue. Data only fit, rather than demonstrated, lymph node origin of most tumor T cells. Data fit most tumor T cells coming from lymph node, expanding in tumor.

Trimming pared 5 bases from V and 7 bases from J, leaving 15 bases between. CDR3 length: 14 amino acids. The lymph nodes were axillary draining lymph nodes from breast cancer patients. TCRdb reanalysed the multiplex PCR reads using MiXCR and keeps one entry per CDR3 protein. The profile shows roughly 130,000 distinct CDR3 sequences, about 33% of them singletons. This clonotype was seen at least ten times. Its antigen remains unknown. The sequencing input was axillary lymph node tissue. This receptor was identified in a female donor with breast cancer. Some clones in this sample may be carry-over from other donors' samples. The chain combines TRBV12-3 or TRBV12-4 with TRBJ2-1; D may correspond to TRBD1 or TRBD2 (5 bases each). The CDR3 DNA is TGTGCCAGCAGTAGCCCCGGGACGTTTAATGAGCAGTTCTTC. Amino acids: CASSSPGTFNEQFF.